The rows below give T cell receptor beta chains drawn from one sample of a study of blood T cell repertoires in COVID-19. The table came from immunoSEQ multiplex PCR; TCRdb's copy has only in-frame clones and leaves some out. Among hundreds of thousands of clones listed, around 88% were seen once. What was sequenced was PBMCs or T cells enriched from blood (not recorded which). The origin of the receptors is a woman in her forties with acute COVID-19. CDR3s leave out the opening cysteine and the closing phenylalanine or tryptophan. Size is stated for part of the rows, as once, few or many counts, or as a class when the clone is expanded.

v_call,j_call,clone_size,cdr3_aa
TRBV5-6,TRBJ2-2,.,ASSLGGRVGELF
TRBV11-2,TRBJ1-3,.,ASSYAGADTIY
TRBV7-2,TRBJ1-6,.,ATVFWPYNSPLH
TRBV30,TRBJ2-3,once,ASSRGLAGFTDTQY
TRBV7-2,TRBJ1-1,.,ASNLKPVATEAF
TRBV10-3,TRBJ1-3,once,AIRQTVPGSGNTIY
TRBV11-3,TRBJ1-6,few,ASSPGSVNSPLH
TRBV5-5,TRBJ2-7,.,ASSLVQGGPYEQY
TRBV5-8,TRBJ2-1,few,ASSWVQGNNEQF
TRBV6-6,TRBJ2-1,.,ASSYPRSLDEQF
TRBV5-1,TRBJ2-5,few,ASSLALGQETQY
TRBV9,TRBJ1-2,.,ASSVAYGRDGYT
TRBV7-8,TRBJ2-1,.,ASSLDREHYNEQF
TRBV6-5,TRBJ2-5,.,ASSRPGLVGETQY
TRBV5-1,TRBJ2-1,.,ASRRGTGGYDEQF
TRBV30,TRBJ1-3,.,AWTATGLSGNTIY
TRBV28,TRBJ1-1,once,ASRDGPTETGAF
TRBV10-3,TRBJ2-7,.,AISRTGGISYEQY
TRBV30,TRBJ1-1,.,AWSVTVRTGVFKSEAF
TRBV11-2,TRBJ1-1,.,ASSSTGTGNTEAF
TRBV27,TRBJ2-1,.,ASSLTYWRLEQF
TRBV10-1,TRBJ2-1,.,ASSELGQGQFNEQF
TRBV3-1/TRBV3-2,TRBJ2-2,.,ASSQGTALDTGELF
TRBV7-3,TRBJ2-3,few,ASSEEANTDTQY
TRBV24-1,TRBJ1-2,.,ATSTNRGPDGYT
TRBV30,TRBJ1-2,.,AWRGGSGQIFNYGYT
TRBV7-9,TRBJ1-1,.,ASSFFGMNTEAF
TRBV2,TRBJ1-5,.,ASSVGYRMQPQH